Presented here are 31 T cell receptor beta chains from one specimen sequenced in a study of naive and memory T cell subsets. A UMI-containing oligonucleotide was joined by 3' ligation to the TCR cDNA template. The SP2 primer and nested alpha and beta constant region primers amplified ligated cDNA in four rounds. TCRdb itself ran the 5' RACE reads through MiXCR, one entry per CDR3 protein. This sample carries about 62,000 distinct CDR3 sequences, 6.5% to 9% of them seen once, and the ten largest clones take under 25%. The origin of the receptors is a female donor in good health.

The sample holds many counts of this clonotype. The chain couples TRBV6-5 to TRBJ2-2; TRBD1 might be the D (6 bases). V was trimmed by 5 bases and J by 1 base, leaving 8 bases between them. The germline CDR1 and CDR2 sequences are MNHEY and SVGAGI. The CDR3 loop spans 14 amino acids. Written as DNA, the CDR3 is TGTGCCAGCAGTCAGACAGGGAACACCGGGGAGCTGTTTTTT. This gives the protein CASSQTGNTGELFF.

CDR3 DNA: TGTGCCACCAGCAGAGTCACTGGGATAAGCTCCTACAATGAGCAGTTCTTC. Translated, it gives CATSRVTGISSYNEQFF. The V call is TRBV15, the J call TRBJ2-1, with D hard to call. The CDR3 is 17 residues long. Trimming removed 1 base at V and 0 bases at J, with 13 bases between. Germline-derived CDR1 and CDR2 are LNHNV and YYDKDF (reference sequence).

The chain employs TRBV28 and TRBJ1-1, with a possible D match to TRBD1 (6 bases). The CDR3 totals 19 residues. Germline CDR1 and CDR2: MDHEN and SYDVKM. Deletions cut 3 bases from V and 3 bases from J, with 26 bases between. CDR3 loop: CASSFHTGSQGLRDTEAFF. The DNA for the CDR3 is TGTGCCAGCAGTTTCCATACAGGGTCCCAAGGTCTACGTGACACTGAAGCTTTCTTT.

The chain carries TRBV5-1 and TRBJ2-1; TRBD2 matches 9 bases. Looked up from germline, CDR1 is SGHRS and CDR2 is YFSETQ. V lost 0 bases to trimming and J lost 4 bases; unmatched junction nucleotides: 2. The length of the CDR3 is 15 residues. CDR3 coding DNA: TGCGCCAGCAGCTTGGGGACTAGCGTGTACAATGAGCAGTTCTTC. It specifies CASSLGTSVYNEQFF.

In this sample, this clonotype turned up many times. The chain carries TRBV29-1 and TRBJ2-1; 9 nucleotides align to TRBD2. V gave up 3 bases and J gave up 16 bases; unmatched junction bases: 10. CDR3 length equals 12 residues. Germline V gene data show CDR1 as SQVTM and CDR2 as ANQGSEA. CDR3 in amino acids: CSVDVILAGGFF. In nucleotides, the CDR3 is TGCAGCGTTGACGTGATACTAGCGGGTGGATTCTTC.

The chain combines TRBV5-6 with TRBJ2-7, with D perhaps matching TRBD1 or TRBD2 (5 bases each). Germline CDR1 SGHDT, CDR2 YYEEEE. Trimming removed 4 bases from V and 3 bases from J, with 20 bases in between. The CDR3 runs to 16 residues. Here the CDR3 DNA reads TGTGCCAGCAGCAGCCAGGGAGTATTGGGGTACTACGAGCAGTACTTC. It specifies CASSSQGVLGYYEQYF.

The chain employs TRBV19 and TRBJ1-1, with 12 bases fitting TRBD1. V lost 3 bases, J lost 6 bases, and 5 bases stayed unmatched. Per germline, CDR1 LNHDA and CDR2 SQIVND (reference sequence). The CDR3 covers 15 residues. CDR3 protein: CASSMVGQGASEAFF. The CDR3 DNA reads as TGTGCCAGTAGTATGGTGGGACAGGGGGCTTCTGAAGCTTTCTTT.

The genes are TRBV5-1 and TRBJ2-5; 9 bases line up with TRBD1. J gave up 1 base and V 3 bases, and 4 bases lay outside the gene matches. CDR3 length: 15 amino acids. Germline V gene lookup returns CDR1 SGHRS and CDR2 YFSETQ. The CDR3 loop is CASSSTGGFQETQYF. CDR3 DNA: TGCGCCAGCAGCTCGACAGGGGGATTCCAAGAGACCCAGTACTTC.

In this sample, this clonotype turned up many times. This chain joins TRBV10-2 and TRBJ2-5; possible D gene TRBD2, 6 bases. From germline, CDR1 is WSHSY and CDR2 SAAADI. The V and J ends lost 5 bases and 5 bases respectively, with 12 bases between them. CDR3 length: 13 residues. The CDR3 loop reads CASSLGGVETQYF. DNA of the CDR3: TGCGCCAGCAGTCTGGGGGGAGTGGAGACCCAGTACTTC.

This clonotype was counted between two and nine times. The chain links TRBV5-1 to TRBJ2-1, with TRBD2 matching 11 bases. J lost 9 bases, V lost 6 bases, and 11 bases had no gene match. CDR3 length: 15 residues. From germline, CDR1 is SGHRS and CDR2 YFSETQ. CDR3 region: CASMTLAGVNGEQFF. The CDR3 DNA reads TGCGCCAGCATGACACTAGCGGGAGTAAATGGTGAGCAGTTCTTC.

This clonotype was seen repeatedly, ten times or more. The rearrangement links TRBV12-3 or TRBV12-4 to TRBJ2-1; TRBD2 matches 10 bases. J gave up 6 bases and V 6 bases, and 23 bases lay outside the gene matches. The CDR3 totals 20 residues. The CDR3 reads CASRVGGLAGVWGLRNEQFF. CDR3 bases: TGTGCCAGCAGGGTTGGTGGGCTAGCGGGGGTCTGGGGTTTACGCAATGAGCAGTTCTTC.

The table lists this clonotype with many counts. V and J are TRBV20-1 and TRBJ1-2; 7 bases align to TRBD1. Germline V gene sequence: CDR1 DFQATT, CDR2 SNEGSKA (reference sequence). The CDR3 covers 14 residues. With V trimmed by 2 bases and J by 6 bases, 9 bases remained unmatched. CDR3 protein: CSARLTGTDNGYTF. The CDR3 DNA follows: TGCAGTGCTAGACTAACTGGGACAGATAATGGCTACACCTTC.

This clonotype was counted many times. V usage is TRBV20-1 and J usage is TRBJ1-2; D might be TRBD1 (5 bases). The V gene lost 4 bases and the J gene lost 4 bases, with 10 bases spanning the gap. CDR1 and CDR2 from the germline V gene are DFQATT and SNEGSKA (reference sequence). CDR3 length: 12 residues. The CDR3 DNA is TGCAGTGCTAAGCCCGGGGCCTATGGCTACACCTTC. Translation: CSAKPGAYGYTF.

The chain combines TRBV28 with TRBJ1-5, with D tentatively TRBD1 (5 bases). Germline loops: CDR1 MDHEN, CDR2 SYDVKM. The CDR3 length is 12 residues. Trimming took off 6 bases at V and 2 bases at J, with 5 bases between the two ends. CDR3 sequence reads: CASRQGNQPQHF. The CDR3 DNA reads TGTGCCAGCAGACAGGGCAATCAGCCCCAGCATTTT. Full variable domain (missing parts from reference TRBV28 and TRBJ1-5): DVKVTQSSRYLVKRTGEKVFLECVQDMDHENMFWYRQDPGLGLRLIYFSYDVKMKEKGDIPEGYSVSREKKERFSLILESASTNQTSMYLCASRQGNQPQHFGDGTRLSIL.

The chain joins TRBV7-8 to TRBJ2-2, with 10 bases identical to TRBD1. The germline gives CDR1 SGHVS, CDR2 FQNEAQ. The length of the CDR3 is 16 residues. With V trimmed by 5 bases and J by 7 bases, 10 bases remained unmatched. The CDR3: CASSPRQGALGGELFF. CDR3 DNA: TGTGCCAGCAGCCCTCGACAGGGGGCCCTCGGCGGGGAGCTGTTTTTT.

This clonotype was seen more than once but under ten times. V usage is TRBV3-1 and J usage is TRBJ2-7, with TRBD1 matching 7 bases. This CDR3 has 13 residues. Germline V CDR1 and CDR2: LGHDT, YNNKEL (reference sequence). Trimming at V came to 3 bases and at J to 3 bases, leaving 2 bases not matched to a gene. CDR3 sequence (DNA): TGTGCCAGCAGCCACGGGACAGTCTACGAGCAGTACTTC. It specifies CASSHGTVYEQYF.

This clonotype was detected only a few times. The chain is built from TRBV28 and TRBJ2-1; 13 bases fit TRBD2. Germline CDR1 reads MDHEN; CDR2 reads SYDVKM. V dropped 3 bases and J dropped 0; count of bases not matched to a gene: 5. The CDR3 runs 18 residues. CDR3 sequence (DNA): TGTGCCAGCAGTTTCCCGACTAGCGGGGGGAGCTCCTACAATGAGCAGTTCTTC. Protein product: CASSFPTSGGSSYNEQFF.

This clonotype was observed a handful of times. V usage is TRBV2 and J usage is TRBJ2-7; D not resolved. Germline CDR1 is SNHLY and CDR2 is FYNNEI. The CDR3 has 12 amino acids. The ends were cut back, 6 bases at V and 4 bases at J, with 10 bases in the middle. This CDR3 is CASSPNGYEQYF. DNA of the CDR3: TGTGCCAGCAGCCCTAACGGATACGAGCAGTACTTC. The entire variable domain, with the rest obtained from reference TRBV2 and TRBJ2-7, is as follows: EPEVTQTPSHQVTQMGQEVILRCVPISNHLYFYWYRQILGQKVEFLVSFYNNEISEKSEIFDDQFSVERPDGSNFTLKIRSTKLEDSAMYFCASSPNGYEQYFGPGTRLTVT.

This clonotype was counted a few times. The chain links TRBV12-3 or TRBV12-4 to TRBJ2-3, with 8 positions matching TRBD1. The CDR3 has 13 residues. Germline trimming cut 5 bases from V and 4 bases from J; bases unmatched to any gene: 2. This CDR3 reads CASSGQGPDTQYF. As DNA, the CDR3 is TGTGCCAGCAGTGGACAGGGACCAGATACGCAGTATTTT.

In its sample, this clonotype was seen a few times. The chain uses TRBV7-8 and TRBJ1-4; 9 bases are a match to TRBD1. Germline loops: CDR1 SGHVS, CDR2 FQNEAQ. Unmatched junction bases numbered 3, after V lost 3 bases and J lost 7 bases. This CDR3 comprises 14 residues. The CDR3 DNA reads TGTGCCAGCAGCTTGCGGACAGGGGTTGAAAAACTGTTTTTT. Its translation: CASSLRTGVEKLFF.

This clonotype turned up a few times. The V gene is TRBV3-1, the J gene TRBJ2-6; D tentatively reads TRBD1 or TRBD2 (5 bases each). The germline V gene encodes CDR1 LGHDT and CDR2 YNNKEL (reference sequence). Trimming removed 0 bases at V and 0 bases at J, with 6 bases between. This CDR3 region has 16 residues. CDR3 bases: TGTGCCAGCAGCCAAGATGGGGGCTCTGGGGCCAACGTCCTGACTTTC. It yields the protein CASSQDGGSGANVLTF.

This clonotype appeared many times. The V call is TRBV12-3 or TRBV12-4, the J call TRBJ2-1, with 7 bases lining up with TRBD2. V shed 0 bases, J shed 1 base, and the junction held 6 bases outside the gene matches. This CDR3 has 17 amino acids. The DNA of the CDR3 is TGTGCCAGCAGTTTAGCGGGAGGGCAGTCGTCCTACAATGAGCAGTTCTTC. Amino acids: CASSLAGGQSSYNEQFF.

The CDR3 loop reads CASSQTGAGNQPQHF. CDR3 coding DNA: TGTGCCAGCAGTCAGACAGGGGCGGGCAATCAGCCCCAGCATTTT. V usage is TRBV28 and J usage is TRBJ1-5, with 8 bases that match TRBD1. V was pared by 5 bases and J by 2 bases, with 5 bases of the junction left unmatched. The CDR3 is made up of 15 amino acids. The germline CDR1 and CDR2 sequences are MDHEN and SYDVKM.

This clonotype was picked up a small number of times. The J gene is TRBJ1-5, the V gene TRBV18, with a possible D match to TRBD1 (6 bases). V lost 3 bases and J lost 4, with 13 bases in between. Germline lookup yields CDR1 KGHSH and CDR2 LQKENI. CDR3 length: 15 residues. The CDR3 DNA reads as TGTGCCAGCTCACCGGCGCAGGGGACAAATCAGCCCCAGCATTTT. Translation: CASSPAQGTNQPQHF.

The V and J genes are TRBV5-1 and TRBJ2-7; D gene ambiguous. V was shortened by 0 bases and J by 0 bases, with 13 bases between the two germline ends. The CDR3 covers 16 residues. Looked up from germline, CDR1 is SGHRS and CDR2 is YFSETQ. The CDR3 loop is CASSLVAGVSSYEQYF. DNA for the CDR3: TGCGCCAGCAGCTTGGTCGCCGGAGTAAGCTCCTACGAGCAGTACTTC. Filled out from reference TRBV5-1 and TRBJ2-7, the complete variable domain reads KAGVTQTPRYLIKTRGQQVTLSCSPISGHRSVSWYQQTPGQGLQFLFEYFSETQRNKGNFPGRFSGRQFSNSRSEMNVSTLELGDSALYLCASSLVAGVSSYEQYFGPGTRLTVT.

This clonotype was observed a handful of times. This sequence joins TRBV7-2 and TRBJ1-5, with TRBD1 as a possible D gene (6 bases). CDR3 size: 15 residues. Trimming pared 3 bases from V and 0 bases from J, leaving 9 bases between. Germline V gene lookup returns CDR1 SGHTA and CDR2 FQGNSA. The CDR3: CASSFTGNSNQPQHF. The CDR3, as DNA: TGTGCCAGCAGCTTCACAGGGAATAGCAATCAGCCCCAGCATTTT. The entire variable domain, with the rest obtained from reference TRBV7-2 and TRBJ1-5, is as follows: GAGVSQSPSNKVTEKGKDVELRCDPISGHTALYWYRQSLGQGLEFLIYFQGNSAPDKSGLPSDRFSAERTGGSVSTLTIQRTQQEDSAVYLCASSFTGNSNQPQHFGDGTRLSIL.

There are a few counts of this clonotype. This rearrangement joins TRBV5-1 to TRBJ2-3, with TRBD1 identical over 8 bases. Germline V gene sequence: CDR1 SGHRS, CDR2 YFSETQ. This CDR3 has 15 residues. V trimming: 4 bases; J trimming: 0 bases; junction bases outside the gene matches: 4. The CDR3 loop is CASSADRASTDTQYF. In DNA form, the CDR3 reads TGCGCCAGCAGCGCGGACAGGGCTAGCACAGATACGCAGTATTTT. The full variable domain, its missing parts supplied by reference TRBV5-1 and TRBJ2-3, is KAGVTQTPRYLIKTRGQQVTLSCSPISGHRSVSWYQQTPGQGLQFLFEYFSETQRNKGNFPGRFSGRQFSNSRSEMNVSTLELGDSALYLCASSADRASTDTQYFGPGTRLTVL.

The chain couples TRBV11-2 to TRBJ2-5; D remains unclear. Deletions cut 5 bases from V and 5 bases from J, with 9 bases between. The CDR3 totals 12 residues. Germline V gives CDR1 SGHAT, CDR2 FQNNGV. This CDR3 is CASSGVPETQYF. CDR3 nucleotide sequence: TGTGCCAGCAGCGGGGTCCCTGAGACCCAGTACTTC.

This clonotype has more than one count but fewer than ten. V gene TRBV28 combines with J gene TRBJ1-3; D might be TRBD1 (5 bases). The germline V gene has CDR1 MDHEN and CDR2 SYDVKM. V lost 2 bases to trimming and J lost 4 bases, with 9 bases between them. The CDR3 length is 14 residues. This CDR3 is CASSLAGTGNTIYF. CDR3 bases: TGTGCCAGCAGTTTAGCAGGGACCGGAAACACCATATATTTT.

The rearrangement uses TRBV7-8 and TRBJ2-7; D is unclear. The germline V and J ends were trimmed by 4 bases and 0 bases, with 10 bases remaining between them. The V gene's germline CDR1 is SGHVS and CDR2 FQNEAQ. CDR3 length: 14 residues. The CDR3 nucleotides are TGTGCCAGCAGCTGGGAACCTAGCTCCTACGAGCAGTACTTC. Translating gives CASSWEPSSYEQYF.

The chain carries TRBV6-5 and TRBJ2-2, with 11 positions matching TRBD1. Germline CDR1 reads MNHEY; CDR2 reads SVGAGI. With V trimmed by 6 bases and J by 4 bases, 10 bases remained unmatched. This CDR3 has 17 residues. The CDR3 nucleotides read TGTGCCAGCAGAGCTCAATTCGGGACAGGGGGCACCGGGGAGCTGTTTTTT. Protein: CASRAQFGTGGTGELFF.